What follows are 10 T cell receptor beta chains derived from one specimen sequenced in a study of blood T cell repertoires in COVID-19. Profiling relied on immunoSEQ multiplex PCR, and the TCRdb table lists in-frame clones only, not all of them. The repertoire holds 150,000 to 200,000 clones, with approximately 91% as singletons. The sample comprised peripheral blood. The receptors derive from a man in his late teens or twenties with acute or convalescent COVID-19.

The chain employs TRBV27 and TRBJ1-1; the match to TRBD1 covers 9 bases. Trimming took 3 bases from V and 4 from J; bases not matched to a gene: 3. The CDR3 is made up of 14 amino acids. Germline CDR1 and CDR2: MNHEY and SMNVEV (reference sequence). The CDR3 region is CASSFAGQGTEAFF. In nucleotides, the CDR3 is TGTGCCAGCAGTTTTGCGGGACAGGGCACTGAAGCTTTCTTT.

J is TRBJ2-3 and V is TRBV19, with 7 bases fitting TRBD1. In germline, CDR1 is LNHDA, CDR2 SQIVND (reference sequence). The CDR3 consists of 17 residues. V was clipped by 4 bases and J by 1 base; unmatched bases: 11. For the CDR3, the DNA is TGTGCCAGTAGTAGGGGTCTGACAGGGCCTGGCACAGATACGCAGTATTTT. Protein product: CASSRGLTGPGTDTQYF.

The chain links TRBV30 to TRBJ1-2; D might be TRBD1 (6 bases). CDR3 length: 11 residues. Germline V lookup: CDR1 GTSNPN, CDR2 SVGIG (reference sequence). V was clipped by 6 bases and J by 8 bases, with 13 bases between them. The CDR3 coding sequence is TGTGCCTGCGGCACTACAGGGGGCTACACCTTC. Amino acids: CACGTTGGYTF.

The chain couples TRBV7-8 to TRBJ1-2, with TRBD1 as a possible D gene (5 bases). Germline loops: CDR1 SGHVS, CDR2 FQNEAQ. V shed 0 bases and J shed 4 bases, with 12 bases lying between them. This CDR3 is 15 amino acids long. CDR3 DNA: TGTGCCAGCAGCTTAGCGGGGGGAAGGGGCTATGGCTACACCTTC. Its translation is CASSLAGGRGYGYTF.

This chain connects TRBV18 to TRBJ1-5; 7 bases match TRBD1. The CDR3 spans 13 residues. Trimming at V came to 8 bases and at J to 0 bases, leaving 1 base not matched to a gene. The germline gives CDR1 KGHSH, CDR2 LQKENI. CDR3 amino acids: CASRQGSNQPQHF. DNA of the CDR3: TGTGCCAGCCGACAGGGTAGCAATCAGCCCCAGCATTTT.

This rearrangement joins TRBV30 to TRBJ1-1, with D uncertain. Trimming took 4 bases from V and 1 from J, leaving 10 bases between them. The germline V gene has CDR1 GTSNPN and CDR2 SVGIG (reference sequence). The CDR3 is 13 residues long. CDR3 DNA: TGTGCCTGGAACCTTGAGGCGAACACTGAAGCTTTCTTT. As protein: CAWNLEANTEAFF.

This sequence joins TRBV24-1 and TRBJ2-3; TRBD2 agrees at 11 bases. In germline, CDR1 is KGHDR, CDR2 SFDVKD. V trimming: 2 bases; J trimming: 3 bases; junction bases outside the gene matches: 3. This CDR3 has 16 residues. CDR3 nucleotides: TGTGCCACCAGTGATTGGACTAGCGGGTATACAGATACGCAGTATTTT. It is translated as CATSDWTSGYTDTQYF.

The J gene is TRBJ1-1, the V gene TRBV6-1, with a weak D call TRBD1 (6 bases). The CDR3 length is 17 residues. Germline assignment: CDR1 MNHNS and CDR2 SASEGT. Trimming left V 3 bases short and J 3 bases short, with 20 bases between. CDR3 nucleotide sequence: TGTGCCAGCAGTGACAGGGGTTACTTAACCTCGGACACTGAAGCTTTCTTT. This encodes CASSDRGYLTSDTEAFF.

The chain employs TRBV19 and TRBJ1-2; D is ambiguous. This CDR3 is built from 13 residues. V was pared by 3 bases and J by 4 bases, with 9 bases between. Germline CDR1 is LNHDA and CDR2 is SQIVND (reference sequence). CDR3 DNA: TGTGCCAGTAGTATCGACAATTTCTATGGCTACACCTTC. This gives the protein CASSIDNFYGYTF.

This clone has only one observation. The CDR3 bases are TGTGCCAGCAGCCAAGAGAGGGCCTTTTACGGGGAGCTGTTTTTT. It specifies CASSQERAFYGELFF. The chain employs TRBV3-1 (or the pseudogene TRBV3-2) and TRBJ2-2, with a possible D match to TRBD2 (5 bases). Germline V lookup: CDR1 LGHDT, CDR2 YNNKEL (reference sequence). This CDR3 comprises 15 residues. Trimming stripped 0 bases from V and 7 bases from J, with 12 bases between.